In its sample, the clone carrying this T cell receptor (beta chain) was seen a few times. Its antigen is unknown. The source of the sample is a study of early T cells in non-severe SARS-CoV-2 infection. For the study at large: Unpaired chains resulted from sequencing bulk RNA of unsorted whole blood. Study-wide points: Anti-spike CD8 specificities were favored by VDJdb matching, whose results missed private and CD4 specificities.

After removal of 3 bases from V and 4 bases from J, the junction contained 8 bases not matched to a gene. This CDR3 has 16 amino acids. The germline V gene has CDR1 LNHDA and CDR2 SQIVND (reference sequence). The TCR library protocol attached unique molecular identifiers to the individual cDNA molecules. One entry per CDR3 protein results from TCRdb running MiXCR on the 5' RACE reads. The sample consists of about 90,000 distinct CDR3 sequences, roughly 12% of them appearing once. This specimen consisted of whole blood, obtained at baseline. This clonotype originated in an adult who was a healthcare worker with PCR-confirmed SARS-CoV-2 infection or an uninfected control (not recorded which). The chain employs TRBV19 and TRBJ2-1; TRBD1 aligns across 8 bases. The DNA for the CDR3 is TGTGCCAGTAGTATTGTTGGGGACAGGACTTACAATGAGCAGTTCTTC. Translation gives CASSIVGDRTYNEQFF.